This record concerns one T cell receptor beta chain sequence. What it binds is unknown. The data belong to a study of shared clonotypes between healthy human individuals. Overall study: Each donor's CD8 memory used one plate, CD8 naive two, each CD4 subset three. Overall study results and limits: Among a few donors, 4.5% to 5.5% of naive CD4 clonotypes were found in common.

Assay runs were performed at deep level. TCRdb's table, derived via immunoSEQ multiplex PCR, lists solely in-frame clones and lacks some. The sample comprises around 1,100,000 clones, around three quarters of which are singletons, and 0.85% to 1% rests with the top ten. The V gene lost 7 bases and the J gene lost 2 bases, with 11 bases spanning the gap. The germline gives CDR1 MNHEY, CDR2 SVGAGI. The CDR3 loop spans 13 amino acids. Sequencing was carried out using memory CD4+ T cells from PBMCs. Subset here: CD45RA-negative fraction. This chain joins TRBV6-5 and TRBJ1-2; D gene uncertain. The sequence was collected from a man younger than 35 in good health. Some clones in this sample may be carry-over from other donors' samples. The CDR3 spells CASTLDGNYGYTF. DNA of the CDR3: TGTGCCAGCACTTTGGACGGGAACTATGGCTACACCTTC.